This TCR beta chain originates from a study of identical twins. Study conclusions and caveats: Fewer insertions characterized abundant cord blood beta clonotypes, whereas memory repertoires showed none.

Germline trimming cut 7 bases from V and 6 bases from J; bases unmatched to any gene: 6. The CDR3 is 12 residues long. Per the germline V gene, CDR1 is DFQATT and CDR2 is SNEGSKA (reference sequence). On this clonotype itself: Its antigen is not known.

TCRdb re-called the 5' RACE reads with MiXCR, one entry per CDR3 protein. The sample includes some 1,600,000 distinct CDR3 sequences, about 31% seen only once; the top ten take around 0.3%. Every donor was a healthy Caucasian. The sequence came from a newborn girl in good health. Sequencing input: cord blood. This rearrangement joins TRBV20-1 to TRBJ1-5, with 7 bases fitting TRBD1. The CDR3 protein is CSVSSGGQPQHF. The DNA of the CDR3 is TGCAGTGTCAGCTCAGGGGGTCAGCCCCAGCATTTT.